The 23 T cell receptor beta chains listed next were all sequenced from one sample in a study of T cell responses to AZD1222 COVID-19 vaccine. Profiling relied on immunoSEQ multiplex PCR, and the TCRdb table lists in-frame clones only, not all of them. The table records over 60,000 clones, about nine tenths of them present only once. Sequencing was performed on peripheral blood, taken on day 0 of AZD1222 vaccination. Every receptor here comes from an adult in good health.

This chain uses TRBV7-2 with TRBJ1-6, with unresolved D. Germline assignment: CDR1 SGHTA and CDR2 FQGNSA. The CDR3 has 15 residues. V was shortened by 3 bases and J by 0 bases, with 6 bases between the two germline ends. The CDR3 region has the DNA TGTGCCAGCAGCTTTCGGAGCTCCTATAATTCACCCCTCCACTTT. Encoded protein: CASSFRSSYNSPLHF.

This rearrangement joins TRBV28 to TRBJ1-3; D not resolved. CDR3 size: 14 residues. The V end lost 7 bases, the J end lost 3 bases, and 13 bases lay between the germline ends. Germline CDR1 MDHEN, CDR2 SYDVKM. CDR3 sequence reads: CASTFGSSGNTIYF. CDR3 sequence (DNA): TGTGCCAGCACCTTTGGGAGTAGTGGAAACACCATATATTTT.

This rearrangement joins TRBV4-1 to TRBJ2-7; no firm D call. Germline V CDR1 and CDR2: MGHRA, YSYEKL. V lost 1 base to trimming and J lost 3 bases, with 10 bases between them. This CDR3 has 14 amino acids. CDR3 sequence: CASSQVSGNYEQYF. CDR3 coding DNA: TGCGCCAGCAGCCAAGTGTCAGGAAACTACGAGCAGTACTTC.

This sequence joins TRBV29-1 and TRBJ2-7; D possibly corresponds to TRBD1 (5 bases). This CDR3 region has 12 residues. Germline CDR1 is SQVTM and CDR2 is ANQGSEA. The germline V and J ends were trimmed by 4 bases and 2 bases, with 9 bases remaining between them. The CDR3 reads CSVADRPYEQYF. The CDR3 DNA reads as TGCAGCGTTGCTGACAGACCCTACGAGCAGTACTTC.

The rearrangement links TRBV7-2 to TRBJ1-6, with D hard to call. V shed 0 bases and J shed 0 bases, with 9 bases lying between them. Per the germline V gene, CDR1 is SGHTA and CDR2 is FQGNSA. This CDR3 has 17 amino acids. DNA of the CDR3: TGTGCCAGCAGCTTAGCGCCCCGGAGCTCCTATAATTCACCCCTCCACTTT. Translated: CASSLAPRSSYNSPLHF.

The chain carries TRBV7-9 and TRBJ1-2; unclear D gene. The CDR3 has 13 amino acids. V lost 3 bases and J 1 base, leaving 6 bases between the germline ends. Germline loops: CDR1 SEHNR, CDR2 FQNEAQ (reference sequence). CDR3 coding DNA: TGTGCCAGCAGCTTCGGGAATAACTATGGCTACACCTTC. Its translation: CASSFGNNYGYTF.

The rearrangement uses TRBV10-3 and TRBJ1-2; perhaps TRBD1 as D (6 bases). The germline gives CDR1 ENHRY, CDR2 SYGVKD. The CDR3 is made up of 16 amino acids. Between the trimmed V and J ends, which lost 5 bases and 4 bases, there was a span of 20 bases. In DNA form, the CDR3 reads TGTGCCATCAGTTCTTTCGGGGGCGGAGGGGGCTATGGCTACACCTTC. Its protein is CAISSFGGGGGYGYTF.

The chain carries TRBV11-1 and TRBJ2-7, with unresolved D. CDR3 length: 15 amino acids. Trimming took 1 base from V and 2 from J, leaving 12 bases between them. Looked up from germline, CDR1 is SGHAT and CDR2 is FQDESV (reference sequence). The chain's CDR3 is CASSLVGQATYEQYF. Written as DNA, the CDR3 is TGTGCCAGCAGCTTAGTCGGCCAGGCCACCTACGAGCAGTACTTC.

V and J are TRBV19 and TRBJ1-1; D not resolved. Germline values: CDR1 LNHDA, CDR2 SQIVND (reference sequence). CDR3 length: 13 residues. V was clipped by 6 bases and J by 4 bases, with 12 bases between them. The CDR3 protein is CASSIQAFTEAFF. The CDR3 region has the DNA TGTGCCAGTAGCATCCAGGCCTTCACTGAAGCTTTCTTT. Based on the CDR3 plus reference TRBV19 and TRBJ1-1, the full variable domain is DGGITQSPKYLFRKEGQNVTLSCEQNLNHDAMYWYRQDPGQGLRLIYYSQIVNDFQKGDIAEGYSVSREKKESFPLTVTSAQKNPTAFYLCASSIQAFTEAFFGQGTRLTVV.

This chain uses TRBV12-3 or TRBV12-4 with TRBJ2-3, with 7 bases aligning to TRBD2. This CDR3 comprises 13 residues. V was clipped by 3 bases and J by 3 bases; unmatched bases: 0. The CDR3 spells CASSFGGTDTQYF. The CDR3 nucleotides are TGTGCCAGCAGTTTCGGGGGGACAGATACGCAGTATTTT.

This chain connects TRBV30 to TRBJ2-7, with 7 bases matching TRBD1. The length of the CDR3 is 16 residues. CDR1 is GTSNPN, CDR2 SVGIG, per germline (reference sequence). J gave up 2 bases and V 2 bases, and 12 bases lay outside the gene matches. CDR3 region: CAWSIRQDRKTYEQYF. As DNA, the CDR3 is TGTGCCTGGAGTATTCGCCAGGACAGGAAAACCTACGAGCAGTACTTC. The full variable domain, rest sourced from reference TRBV30 and TRBJ2-7, is SQTIHQWPATLVQPVGSPLSLECTVEGTSNPNLYWYRQAAGRGLQLLFYSVGIGQISSEVPQNLSASRPQDRQFILSSKKLLLSDSGFYLCAWSIRQDRKTYEQYFGPGTRLTVT.

CDR3 sequence (DNA): TGCGCCAGCAGCCTAGCGGGTGTCACCGGGGAGCTGTTTTTT. It yields the protein CASSLAGVTGELFF. The V gene is TRBV4-1, the J gene TRBJ2-2; 7 bases are shared with TRBD2. Germline values: CDR1 MGHRA, CDR2 YSYEKL. The CDR3 spans 14 residues. Trimming cost V 4 bases and J 4 bases; bases outside gene matches: 3.

The chain is built from TRBV5-6 and TRBJ2-3, with 9 bases matching TRBD1. Germline assignment: CDR1 SGHDT and CDR2 YYEEEE. This CDR3 has 15 residues. The J segment lost 10 bases and the V segment lost 2 bases, leaving 11 bases of the junction unmatched. CDR3 loop: CASSFMGQGARAQYF. The CDR3 nucleotides are TGTGCCAGCAGCTTCATGGGACAGGGTGCTCGAGCGCAGTATTTT.

This clone was recorded once. The chain has TRBV7-9 and TRBJ2-5; TRBD1 is a possible D gene (6 bases). The germline gives CDR1 SEHNR, CDR2 FQNEAQ (reference sequence). V was shortened by 3 bases and J by 1 base, with 15 bases between the two germline ends. The CDR3 has 16 amino acids. As DNA, the CDR3 is TGTGCCAGCAGCTTGACAGGCAGTTCCCTCCAAGAGACCCAGTACTTC. The encoded protein is CASSLTGSSLQETQYF.

This clone was found once. This chain links TRBV19 with TRBJ1-5, with D uncertain. Germline V CDR1 and CDR2: LNHDA, SQIVND (reference sequence). The V and J ends lost 8 bases and 2 bases respectively, with 10 bases between them. CDR3 length: 13 amino acids. CDR3 sequence: CASSRGGNQPQHF. In DNA form, the CDR3 reads TGTGCCAGTTCGCGAGGAGGCAATCAGCCCCAGCATTTT.

This rearrangement joins TRBV10-3 to TRBJ1-1; no clear D. Per the germline V gene, CDR1 is ENHRY and CDR2 is SYGVKD. CDR3 length equals 13 residues. Trimming pared 0 bases from V and 0 bases from J, leaving 2 bases between. This CDR3 is CAISESLNTEAFF. DNA of the CDR3: TGTGCCATCAGTGAGTCTTTGAACACTGAAGCTTTCTTT.

This clone was picked up one time. This chain joins TRBV27 and TRBJ2-7, with 7 bases aligning to TRBD1. The CDR3 has 12 residues. V lost 9 bases and J lost 2; bases outside the gene matches: 4. CDR1 and CDR2 (germline): MNHEY, SMNVEV (reference sequence). The CDR3 loop is CASRDSAYEQYF. The CDR3 region has the DNA TGTGCCAGTAGGGACAGTGCCTACGAGCAGTACTTC.

The chain uses TRBV27 and TRBJ2-1; a possible D gene is TRBD2 (7 bases). Trimming left V 3 bases short and J 0 bases short, with 15 bases between. The CDR3 runs 17 residues. CDR1 is MNHEY and CDR2 is SMNVEV in the germline V gene (reference sequence). For the CDR3, the DNA is TGTGCCAGCAGTTTCTTGGCGGGGGCGTACTCCTACAATGAGCAGTTCTTC. This encodes CASSFLAGAYSYNEQFF.

This chain uses TRBV29-1 with TRBJ1-5; TRBD1 is a possible D gene (5 bases). This CDR3 has 13 residues. Trimming cost V 4 bases and J 6 bases, with 13 bases left between them. Per the germline V gene, CDR1 is SQVTM and CDR2 is ANQGSEA. The CDR3 nucleotides read TGCAGCGTTGGGGCAGGGTGGGGTCAGCCCCAGCATTTT. This translates into CSVGAGWGQPQHF.

The V gene is TRBV21-1, the J gene TRBJ1-5; TRBD1 was called by the table and not checked on the DNA. TRBV21-1 is marked as a pseudogene. The CDR3 has 15 residues. CDR3 DNA sequence: TGTGCCAGCAGGTCCTTACAGGGGTTTAATCAGCCCCAGCATTTT. This codes for CASRSLQGFNQPQHF.

This clone appeared once. CDR3 DNA: TGTGCCAGCAGCCAAGATCGGGAGGGACAGGGTGATGGCTACACCTTC. The encoded protein is CASSQDREGQGDGYTF. V and J are TRBV3-1 (or the pseudogene TRBV3-2) and TRBJ1-2; TRBD1 aligns across 9 bases. With V trimmed by 0 bases and J by 6 bases, 8 bases remained unmatched. The CDR3 covers 16 residues. Germline V gene sequence: CDR1 LGHDT, CDR2 YNNKEL (reference sequence).

The chain links TRBV5-8 to TRBJ1-5, with TRBD1 as a possible D gene (5 bases). The V gene's germline CDR1 is SGHTS and CDR2 YDEGEE. This CDR3 is built from 17 residues. V shed 4 bases and J shed 5 bases, with 22 bases lying between them. The CDR3 DNA reads TGTGCCAGCAGCCACCCTAAATATCCCCGGGGGTATCAGCCCCAGCATTTT. Translating gives CASSHPKYPRGYQPQHF. Full variable domain (remainder filled in from reference TRBV5-8 and TRBJ1-5): EAGVTQSPTHLIKTRGQQATLRCSPISGHTSVYWYQQALGLGLQFLLWYDEGEERNRGNFPPRFSGRQFPNYSSELNVNALELEDSALYLCASSHPKYPRGYQPQHFGDGTRLSIL.

The rearrangement joins TRBV19 to TRBJ1-1; D gene unclear. The CDR3 has 14 residues. CDR1 and CDR2 (germline): LNHDA, SQIVND (reference sequence). V lost 4 bases and J 6 bases, leaving 15 bases between the germline ends. The CDR3 sequence is CASSKGFGWSEAFF. The CDR3 DNA reads as TGTGCCAGTAGTAAGGGCTTCGGGTGGTCTGAAGCTTTCTTT.